Listed here is a single T cell receptor beta chain. Its target is unknown. The data are from a study of T cells in localized non-small cell lung cancer. The study, taken as a whole, reports: Among the top 100 tumor clones, a median around 57 appeared in adjacent lung.

CDR3 length equals 15 residues. V shed 2 bases and J 9 bases; nucleotides not matched to a gene: 4. Germline CDR1 and CDR2: MDHEN and SYDVKM. This table comes from immunoSEQ multiplex PCR, and its TCRdb copy is limited to in-frame clones, with some not included. The sample has about 83,000 clones; approximately 80% are singletons. V gene TRBV28 combines with J gene TRBJ2-1; TRBD2 agrees at 13 bases. The sequencing here drew on peripheral blood, taken before any cancer treatment. The clonotype was recovered from an older female donor with stage I lung adenocarcinoma. CDR3 nucleotides: TGTGCCAGCAGTTTACAACTAGCGGGAGGGCCTGAGCAGTTCTTC. It is translated as CASSLQLAGGPEQFF.